Presented here are 3 T cell receptor beta chains from one specimen sequenced in a study of T cell responses to AZD1222 COVID-19 vaccine. Sequencing was performed with immunoSEQ multiplex PCR; in TCRdb, only in-frame clones are kept and a portion is missing. This sample has 130,000 to 150,000 clones, with around 90% found just once. The source material was peripheral blood, sampled on day 0 of AZD1222 vaccination. The receptors stem from an adult in good health.

DNA for the CDR3: TGTGCCAGCACCATGTACGGCGGATCCTACGAGCAGTACTTC. Encoded protein: CASTMYGGSYEQYF. The chain links TRBV5-6 to TRBJ2-7; D remains ambiguous. V was shortened by 6 bases and J by 1 base, with 14 bases between the two germline ends. The CDR3 consists of 14 residues. The germline CDR1 and CDR2 sequences are SGHDT and YYEEEE.

The chain joins TRBV6-5 to TRBJ1-1; weak D call: TRBD1 (5 bases). The CDR3 totals 15 residues. Trimming shortened V by 0 bases and J by 11 bases, and 19 bases separated the two germline ends. Germline CDR1 MNHEY, CDR2 SVGAGI. The CDR3 spells CASSYSPTGPRGAFF. As DNA, the CDR3 is TGTGCCAGCAGTTACTCGCCCACCGGCCCCCGGGGGGCTTTCTTT.

CDR3 protein: CASRATNYGYTF. CDR3 bases: TGTGCCAGCAGGGCGACGAACTATGGCTACACCTTC. The genes are TRBV2 and TRBJ1-2; no clear D gene. V lost 6 bases, J lost 2 bases, and 7 bases lay in between. Germline CDR1 is SNHLY and CDR2 is FYNNEI. The CDR3 runs to 12 residues.